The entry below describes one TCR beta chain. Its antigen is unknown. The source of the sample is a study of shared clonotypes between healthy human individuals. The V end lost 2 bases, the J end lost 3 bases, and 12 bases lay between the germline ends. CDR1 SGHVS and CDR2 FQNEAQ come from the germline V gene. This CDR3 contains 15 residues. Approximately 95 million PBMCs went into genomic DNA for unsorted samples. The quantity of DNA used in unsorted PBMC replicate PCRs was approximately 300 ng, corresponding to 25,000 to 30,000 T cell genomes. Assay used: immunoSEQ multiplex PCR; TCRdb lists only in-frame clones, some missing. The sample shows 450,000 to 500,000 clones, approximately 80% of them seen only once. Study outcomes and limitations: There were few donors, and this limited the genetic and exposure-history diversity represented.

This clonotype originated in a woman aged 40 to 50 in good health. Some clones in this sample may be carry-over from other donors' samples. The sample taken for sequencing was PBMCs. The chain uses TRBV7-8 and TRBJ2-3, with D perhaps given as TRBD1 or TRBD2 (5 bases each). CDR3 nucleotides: TGTGCCAGCAGCTTAAGAGGGGTGCGGACAGATACGCAGTATTTT. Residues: CASSLRGVRTDTQYF.